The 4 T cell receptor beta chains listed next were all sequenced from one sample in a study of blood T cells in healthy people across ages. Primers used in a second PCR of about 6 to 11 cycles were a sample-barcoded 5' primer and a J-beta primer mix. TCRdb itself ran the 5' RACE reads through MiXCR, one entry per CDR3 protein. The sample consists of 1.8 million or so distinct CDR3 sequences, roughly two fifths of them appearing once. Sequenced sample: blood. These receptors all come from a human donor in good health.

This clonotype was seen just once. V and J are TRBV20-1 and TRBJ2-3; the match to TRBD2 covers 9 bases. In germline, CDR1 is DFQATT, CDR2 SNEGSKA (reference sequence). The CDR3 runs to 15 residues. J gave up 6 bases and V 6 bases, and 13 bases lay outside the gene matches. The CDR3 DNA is TGCAGTGCACTCACCCCCGGCGGGGGGGGTGATACGCAGTATTTT. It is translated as CSALTPGGGGDTQYF.

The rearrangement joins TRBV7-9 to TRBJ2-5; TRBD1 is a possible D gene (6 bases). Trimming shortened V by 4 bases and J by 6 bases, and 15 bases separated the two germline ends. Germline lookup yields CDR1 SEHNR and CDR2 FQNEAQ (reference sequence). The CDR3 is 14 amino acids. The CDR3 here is CASSSYGGEKTQYF. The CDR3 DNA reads TGTGCCAGCAGCTCCTATGGGGGCGAGAAGACCCAGTACTTC.

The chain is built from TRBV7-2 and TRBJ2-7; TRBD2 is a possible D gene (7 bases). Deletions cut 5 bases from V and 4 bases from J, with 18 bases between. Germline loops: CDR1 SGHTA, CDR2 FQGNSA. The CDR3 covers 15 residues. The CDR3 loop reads CASSPTGSGTYEQYF. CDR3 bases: TGTGCCAGCAGCCCTACAGGGAGCGGGACTTACGAGCAGTACTTC.

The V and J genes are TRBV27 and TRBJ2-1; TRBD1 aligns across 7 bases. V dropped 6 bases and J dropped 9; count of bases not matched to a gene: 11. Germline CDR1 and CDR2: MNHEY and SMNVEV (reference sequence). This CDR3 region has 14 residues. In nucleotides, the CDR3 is TGTGCCAGCAGCCGGACAGGCCCTAGGGGTGAGCAGTTCTTC. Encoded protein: CASSRTGPRGEQFF.